This TCR beta chain is from a study of a mutant IDH1 vaccine in newly diagnosed glioma. Overall study: Vaccines began 4-6 weeks after radiotherapy alone, or with temozolomide cycles. Radiotherapy, temozolomide, or both had been given previously, and both were given to most. Sex among treated patients split about 60% male, about 40% female; mean age was roughly 40 years.

Looked up from germline, CDR1 is SEHNR and CDR2 is FQNEAQ (reference sequence). CDR3 size: 14 residues. The J segment lost 5 bases and the V segment lost 3 bases, leaving 5 bases of the junction unmatched. Time point meaning: week 11, during vaccination. Doses of 300 ug of mutant IDH1 20-mer peptide were given with topical imiquimod. Turning to this clone: Its matching antigen is unknown.

Clones were sequenced by immunoSEQ multiplex PCR, and TCRdb holds only the in-frame ones, with some missing. Of 100,000 to 120,000 clones listed, 85% to 90% are singletons. This clonotype was sampled from a woman between 45 and 60 years old with glioma. This sequence joins TRBV7-9 and TRBJ2-7; 9 bases align to TRBD1. Material: PBMCs, obtained from a glioma patient whose treatment included an IDH1 peptide vaccine. The CDR3 loop reads CASSLDRGGDEQYF. In DNA form, the CDR3 reads TGTGCCAGCAGCTTGGACAGGGGAGGCGACGAGCAGTACTTC.